Detailed here is one T cell receptor beta chain. Its antigen remains unidentified. The data were taken from a study of naive and memory T cell subsets. Notes on the study in general: Diversity fell and Gini index rose from naive through CM, EM, EMRA. A few larger clonotypes appeared in naive repertoires, especially CD8, possibly memory cells re-expressing CD45RA.

The length of the CDR3 is 16 residues. V dropped 2 bases and J dropped 0 bases, with 13 bases sitting between them. The beta constant-region primer was an equimolar mix of two oligonucleotides covering TRBC1 and TRBC2. The ligated cDNA underwent four PCR rounds using SP2 and nested alpha and beta constant-region primers. TCRdb reprocessed the UMI-ligation and nested PCR reads with MiXCR, giving one entry per CDR3 protein. The sample lists 120,000 to 150,000 distinct CDR3 sequences; approximately 18% were seen once. This receptor was obtained from a human donor in good health. The chain joins TRBV12-3 or TRBV12-4 to TRBJ1-1; D may be TRBD1 (6 bases). The sample comprised naive CD8+ T cells from blood. The CDR3 region is CASSLFGQNMNTEAFF. The CDR3 nucleotides are TGTGCCAGCAGTTTATTTGGACAGAACATGAACACTGAAGCTTTCTTT.